A single sample is the source of the 21 T cell receptor beta chains below, sequenced in a study of CD8+CD57+ T cells in acquired aplastic anemia. Genomic DNA provided the template from which TCR beta VDJ and CDR3 profiles were obtained. TCRdb processed the reads anew with MiXCR; each CDR3 protein has one entry. The table lists around 180,000 distinct CDR3 sequences, about 64% of them singletons, with over 40% in the top ten. The sample consisted of sorted CD4+, CD8+, or CD8+CD57+ T cells (not recorded which) from PBMCs. The receptor set was obtained from a human donor in good health.

This chain links TRBV5-1 with TRBJ1-1, with 7 bases lining up with TRBD1. Germline V CDR1 and CDR2: SGHRS, YFSETQ. The CDR3 loop spans 15 amino acids. V was clipped by 3 bases and J by 7 bases; unmatched bases: 12. CDR3 amino acids: CASSWDSTLAGEAFF. CDR3 nucleotides: TGCGCCAGCAGCTGGGACAGCACCCTTGCGGGTGAAGCTTTCTTT.

The V call is TRBV20-1, the J call TRBJ1-6; TRBD1 aligns across 8 bases. V gave up 0 bases and J gave up 13 bases; unmatched junction bases: 5. Germline-derived CDR1 and CDR2 are DFQATT and SNEGSKA (reference sequence). This CDR3 has 13 residues. The CDR3 DNA is TGCAGTGCTAGAGATTGGGACAGGTTTCCCCTCCACTTT. Its translation: CSARDWDRFPLHF.

The chain has TRBV15 and TRBJ2-7; 7 bases agree with TRBD1. CDR1 is LNHNV and CDR2 is YYDKDF in the germline V gene (reference sequence). The CDR3 length is 16 residues. The J segment lost 6 bases and the V segment lost 9 bases, leaving 20 bases of the junction unmatched. DNA for the CDR3: TGTGCCACTGGTGACAGGGCTTCCCCAGTTGGATTCGAGCAGTACTTC. Protein sequence: CATGDRASPVGFEQYF. Filled out from reference TRBV15 and TRBJ2-7, the complete variable domain reads DAMVIQNPRYQVTQFGKPVTLSCSQTLNHNVMYWYQQKSSQAPKLLFHYYDKDFNNEADTPDNFQSRRPNTSFCFLDIRSPGLGDTAMYLCATGDRASPVGFEQYFGPGTRLTVT.

The chain recombines TRBV29-1 with TRBJ2-7, with 7 bases aligning to TRBD1. The CDR3 consists of 15 residues. Germline values: CDR1 SQVTM, CDR2 ANQGSEA. The CDR3 is CSVPGQRRSSYEQYF. The CDR3 DNA reads TGCAGTGTTCCGGGACAGAGAAGGAGCTCCTACGAGCAGTACTTC.

With regard to this clonotype: Without the conserved terminal phenylalanine or tryptophan, this CDR3 likely stems from a read error. The J gene is TRBJ2-6, the V gene TRBV7-9; D uncertain. Germline V gene lookup returns CDR1 SEHNR and CDR2 FQNEAQ (reference sequence). V was pared by 3 bases and J by 0 bases, with 3 bases between. This CDR3 has 14 residues. CDR3 residues: CASSLSSGANVLTL. The CDR3 DNA sequence: TGTGCCAGCAGCTTGAGCTCTGGGGCCAACGTCCTGACTTTA.

The chain is built from TRBV10-3 and TRBJ2-1; TRBD2 aligns across 7 bases. V was clipped by 1 base and J by 8 bases; unmatched bases: 8. This CDR3 comprises 15 residues. Per germline, CDR1 ENHRY and CDR2 SYGVKD. The CDR3 DNA is TGTGCCATCAGTGAGTTTTTCGGGGGGTACGATGAGCAGTTCTTC. Its translation is CAISEFFGGYDEQFF.

Many counts were recorded for this clonotype. CDR3 sequence reads: CASSGNTGELFF. The CDR3 bases are TGTGCCAGCAGCGGGAACACCGGGGAGCTGTTTTTT. The chain carries TRBV9 and TRBJ2-2; the D is unclear. Trimming left V 3 bases short and J 1 base short, with 1 base between. In germline, CDR1 is SGDLS, CDR2 YYNGEE. The CDR3 has 12 residues.

This clonotype occurred once. The rearrangement uses TRBV6-6 and TRBJ1-4; 9 nucleotides line up with TRBD1. From germline, CDR1 is MNHNY and CDR2 SVGAGI (reference sequence). J lost 8 bases, V lost 5 bases, and 9 bases had no gene match. The CDR3 is 15 amino acids. The CDR3 reads CASSTNRGREEKLFF. In nucleotides, the CDR3 is TGTGCCAGCAGTACTAACAGGGGGCGGGAGGAAAAACTGTTTTTT.

This clonotype has at least ten counts. The chain employs TRBV12-3 or TRBV12-4 and TRBJ2-2; TRBD2 agrees at 7 bases. The CDR3 loop spans 17 amino acids. The V segment lost 4 bases and the J segment 6 bases; nucleotides outside the gene matches: 14. The CDR3 sequence is CASSSPEEGGPPGELFF. DNA for the CDR3: TGTGCCAGCAGTTCCCCGGAGGAGGGAGGGCCTCCCGGGGAGCTGTTTTTT.

This clonotype was seen at least ten times. This rearrangement joins TRBV7-2 to TRBJ2-3; D is unclear. Germline CDR1 reads SGHTA; CDR2 reads FQGNSA. V was clipped by 0 bases and J by 5 bases, with 3 bases between them. This CDR3 is built from 12 residues. The CDR3 region has the DNA TGTGCCAGCAGCTTAGCCGTAGATACGCAGTATTTT. Protein sequence: CASSLAVDTQYF.

This clonotype appeared many times. J is TRBJ2-7 and V is TRBV5-8, with 11 bases aligning to TRBD2. V was pared by 4 bases and J by 3 bases, with 9 bases of the junction left unmatched. Germline V gene lookup returns CDR1 SGHTS and CDR2 YDEGEE. The CDR3 is 16 amino acids. The chain's CDR3 is CASSVGLAVGGYEQYF. CDR3 DNA: TGTGCCAGCAGCGTGGGACTAGCGGTAGGAGGCTACGAGCAGTACTTC.

This chain links TRBV24-1 with TRBJ2-2; D is perhaps TRBD1 (6 bases). V lost 5 bases to trimming and J lost 7 bases, with 13 bases between them. CDR3 length: 14 residues. Per the germline V gene, CDR1 is KGHDR and CDR2 is SFDVKD. The CDR3 loop reads CATSVARGSGELFF. The CDR3 DNA is TGTGCCACCAGTGTGGCTAGGGGGAGCGGGGAGCTGTTTTTT.

Many counts were recorded for this clonotype. V is TRBV25-1 and J is TRBJ1-2; 10 bases map to TRBD1. Germline lookup yields CDR1 MGHDK and CDR2 SYGVNS. J gave up 7 bases and V 1 base, and 9 bases lay outside the gene matches. The CDR3 runs 16 residues. CDR3: CASSEWDRGTRGGYTF. The CDR3 bases are TGTGCCAGCAGTGAATGGGACAGGGGTACGCGGGGTGGCTACACCTTC.

This clonotype was seen at least ten times. J is TRBJ2-3 and V is TRBV7-8; 7 bases are a match to TRBD1. Per the germline V gene, CDR1 is SGHVS and CDR2 is FQNEAQ. CDR3 length: 20 residues. V trimming: 5 bases; J trimming: 0 bases; junction bases outside the gene matches: 20. The CDR3 nucleotides read TGTGCCAGCAGCCCCTTTAAGGTTCATTTGCGGACAGGTAGCACAGATACGCAGTATTTT. Protein product: CASSPFKVHLRTGSTDTQYF.

The chain combines TRBV9 with TRBJ2-1, with D possibly TRBD2 on 6 matching bases. Germline V lookup: CDR1 SGDLS, CDR2 YYNGEE. This CDR3 region has 13 residues. V was trimmed by 3 bases and J by 9 bases, leaving 13 bases between them. CDR3 sequence reads: CASSASGSGEQFF. The CDR3 DNA reads as TGTGCCAGCAGCGCAAGCGGGTCGGGTGAGCAGTTCTTC.

The chain combines TRBV5-1 with TRBJ1-1, with 10 positions matching TRBD1. This CDR3 comprises 17 residues. V trimming: 5 bases; J trimming: 0 bases; junction bases outside the gene matches: 10. Germline loops: CDR1 SGHRS, CDR2 YFSETQ. The CDR3 region is CASRFGDRGGMNTEAFF. CDR3 in DNA: TGCGCCAGCAGATTCGGGGACAGGGGAGGTATGAACACTGAAGCTTTCTTT.

The genes are TRBV2 and TRBJ2-3, with TRBD2 matching 10 bases. The germline gives CDR1 SNHLY, CDR2 FYNNEI. The junction had 6 bases not matched to a gene; V was cut back by 6 bases and J by 0 bases. The CDR3 loop spans 16 amino acids. The CDR3 coding sequence is TGTGCCAGCAGCGAAATACTAGCGGGGAGCACAGATACGCAGTATTTT. Protein product: CASSEILAGSTDTQYF.

V is TRBV20-1 and J is TRBJ1-1, with TRBD1 matching 9 bases. The length of the CDR3 is 15 residues. The junction had 7 bases not matched to a gene; V was cut back by 0 bases and J by 5 bases. The V gene's germline CDR1 is DFQATT and CDR2 SNEGSKA (reference sequence). CDR3 region: CSAREQGARRTEAFF. CDR3 nucleotide sequence: TGCAGTGCTAGAGAACAGGGGGCGAGGAGGACTGAAGCTTTCTTT.

Points on this clonotype: The junction shows a germline mismatch at one end, possibly a read error. This rearrangement joins TRBV7-9 to TRBJ2-5, with D uncertain. The CDR3 runs 14 residues. Germline lookup yields CDR1 SEHNR and CDR2 FQNEAQ (reference sequence). CDR3 residues: CSSSFNQDPVTQYF. For the CDR3, the DNA is TGTTCCAGCAGCTTTAACCAGGACCCAGTGACCCAGTACTTC.

This clonotype was counted a few times. The chain couples TRBV7-3 to TRBJ2-7; 8 bases agree with TRBD2. The CDR3 loop spans 16 amino acids. Germline V gene data show CDR1 as SGHTA and CDR2 as FQGTGA. With V trimmed by 3 bases and J by 2 bases, 9 bases remained unmatched. CDR3 sequence reads: CASSLLPGLGPYEQYF. The CDR3 DNA follows: TGTGCCAGCAGCTTGTTACCGGGACTAGGGCCCTACGAGCAGTACTTC.

This clonotype was seen a single time. The chain is built from TRBV11-3 and TRBJ2-6; D ambiguous. The CDR3 has 15 amino acids. With 1 base removed from V and 0 bases from J, the gap between germline ends came to 4 bases. From germline, CDR1 is SGHNT and CDR2 YENEEA. CDR3 nucleotides: TGTGCCAGCAGCTTAGGTGTCTCTGGGGCCAACGTCCTGACTTTC. This sequence encodes CASSLGVSGANVLTF.